This record concerns one T cell receptor (beta chain) sequence. The study ran its PCR with 60 Vbeta and 13 Jbeta primers. The authors' processing: Approximately 86 million unique TCR beta chains, 9 million to 11 million shared, were counted in a later analysis. Using immunoSEQ multiplex PCR, the repertoire was profiled, and TCRdb retains in-frame clones only, with some absent. That table gives V, J and clone size, and the DNA gave D and trimming. The sample holds about 120,000 clones, roughly 76% seen once. This record comes from a study of cytomegalovirus exposure and HLA in healthy donors. The CDR3 contains 13 residues. Germline V gene lookup returns CDR1 SGHKS and CDR2 YYEKEE (reference sequence). The V gene lost 4 bases and the J gene lost 7 bases, with 12 bases spanning the gap.

The V and J genes are TRBV5-5 and TRBJ1-5, with D perhaps TRBD1 (6 bases). The clonotype originates from a woman aged 45-65 years in good health and CMV-seronegative. The sample consisted of PBMCs. CDR3 sequence: CASSVGQYQPQHF. The DNA of the CDR3 is TGTGCCAGCAGCGTCGGACAGTACCAGCCCCAGCATTTT.